The 32 T cell receptor beta chains listed next were all sequenced from one sample in a study of patients and donors after allogeneic stem cell transplantation. Using its own MiXCR run on the RT-PCR reads, TCRdb lists one record per CDR3 protein. Altogether 390,000 or so distinct CDR3 sequences are present, 16% being singletons, with the ten largest covering just over 7%. The sequenced sample was blood, either unsorted or a sorted T cell fraction (not recorded which). These receptors were obtained from a human donor who was either an allogeneic HSCT recipient or a stem cell or donor lymphocyte infusion donor (not recorded which). It is not recorded whose cells these are; they may come from a transplant donor.

Only a few counts were recorded for this clonotype. V and J are TRBV6-1 and TRBJ2-7, with 11 bases fitting TRBD1. Germline CDR1 is MNHNS and CDR2 is SASEGT. The CDR3 sequence is 16 residues long. V lost 3 bases and J lost 3; bases outside the gene matches: 7. Here the CDR3 reads CASSDPGTGGIYEQYF. The DNA for the CDR3 is TGTGCCAGCAGTGACCCCGGGACAGGGGGGATCTACGAGCAGTACTTC.

This chain connects TRBV6-1 to TRBJ1-4, with 8 bases that match TRBD1. CDR3 size: 14 residues. Germline loops: CDR1 MNHNS, CDR2 SASEGT. V shed 6 bases, J shed 8 bases, and the junction held 8 bases outside the gene matches. In DNA, the CDR3 is TGTGCCAGCAGCCAACAGGGGGTAGGAGAAAAACTGTTTTTT. Residues: CASSQQGVGEKLFF.

The chain joins TRBV5-1 to TRBJ2-7, with D perhaps TRBD1 or TRBD2 (5 bases each). CDR3 length: 14 residues. Germline V gene data show CDR1 as SGHRS and CDR2 as YFSETQ. V lost 2 bases and J lost 2, with 11 bases in between. CDR3 nucleotide sequence: TGCGCCAGCAGCTTCTCGGGACGGCCCTACGAGCAGTACTTC. It translates to CASSFSGRPYEQYF.

The chain combines TRBV20-1 with TRBJ1-2; the match to TRBD1 covers 8 bases. Trimming took 1 base from V and 3 from J; bases not matched to a gene: 7. The CDR3 is 15 amino acids. CDR1 is DFQATT and CDR2 is SNEGSKA in the germline V gene (reference sequence). CDR3 loop: CSARVAGGAYYGYTF. In DNA, the CDR3 is TGCAGTGCTAGAGTGGCAGGGGGCGCTTACTATGGCTACACCTTC.

The chain carries TRBV20-1 and TRBJ1-5; 7 positions match TRBD1. Per germline, CDR1 DFQATT and CDR2 SNEGSKA (reference sequence). V trimming: 6 bases; J trimming: 7 bases; junction bases outside the gene matches: 12. This CDR3 spans 14 amino acids. The CDR3 here is CSAGRTGKLQPQHF. CDR3 sequence (DNA): TGCAGTGCCGGCCGGACAGGTAAATTACAGCCCCAGCATTTT.

This clonotype was seen only a few times. J is TRBJ2-5 and V is TRBV12-3 or TRBV12-4; TRBD1 matches at 7 bases. The CDR3 spans 14 residues. Losses at the gene ends were 6 bases for V and 1 base for J; bases not matched to a gene: 5. In DNA form, the CDR3 reads TGTGCCAGCAGCCAACAGGGGTTCCAAGAGACCCAGTACTTC. Protein product: CASSQQGFQETQYF.

This clonotype has only a few counts. The chain links TRBV11-2 to TRBJ2-7, with D tentatively TRBD1 or TRBD2 (6 bases each). CDR3 length equals 18 residues. The germline V gene has CDR1 SGHAT and CDR2 FQNNGV. V was shortened by 3 bases and J by 2 bases, with 23 bases between the two germline ends. The CDR3 DNA follows: TGTGCCAGCAGCTTCGGGGGCGGGACCCTCTTACCTACCTACGAGCAGTACTTC. Translation: CASSFGGGTLLPTYEQYF.

The chain has TRBV6-2 or TRBV6-3 and TRBJ2-7, with no clear D. CDR3 length: 18 amino acids. CDR1 is MNHEY, CDR2 SVGEGT, per germline. Trimming cost V 4 bases and J 1 base, with 23 bases left between them. CDR3 amino acids: CASSSYHYDILPSYEQYF. The CDR3 nucleotides read TGTGCCAGCAGTTCCTACCATTATGACATTCTTCCGTCCTACGAGCAGTACTTC.

This chain uses TRBV4-1 with TRBJ2-7; D remains ambiguous. The CDR3 has 12 residues. V was clipped by 4 bases and J by 6 bases, with 10 bases between them. Per germline, CDR1 MGHRA and CDR2 YSYEKL. The CDR3 sequence: CASSRPMGEQYF. The CDR3 DNA is TGCGCCAGCAGCCGACCAATGGGCGAGCAGTACTTC.

The sample holds many counts of this clonotype. The chain recombines TRBV20-1 with TRBJ2-1; 8 positions match TRBD2. CDR1 and CDR2 (germline): DFQATT, SNEGSKA (reference sequence). This CDR3 is 13 amino acids long. CDR3 sequence (DNA): TGCACATCAAGCGGGGGTTCTTACAATGAGCAGTTCTTC. This translates into CTSSGGSYNEQFF.

This clonotype was counted a few times. The J gene is TRBJ1-2, the V gene TRBV29-1; D gene unclear. This CDR3 region has 12 residues. Trimming removed 2 bases at V and 7 bases at J, with 11 bases between. Germline CDR1 reads SQVTM; CDR2 reads ANQGSEA. CDR3 sequence reads: CSVERVFSGYTF. In nucleotides, the CDR3 is TGCAGCGTTGAAAGGGTTTTCTCTGGCTACACCTTC.

The V and J genes are TRBV3-1 and TRBJ2-3; TRBD2 aligns across 9 bases. Germline CDR1 LGHDT, CDR2 YNNKEL (reference sequence). The CDR3 is made up of 17 amino acids. Losses at the gene ends were 3 bases for V and 0 bases for J; bases not matched to a gene: 7. Written as DNA, the CDR3 is TGTGCCAGCAGCCATCCGGCTAGCGGGACAAGCACAGATACGCAGTATTTT. Protein product: CASSHPASGTSTDTQYF.

The table lists this clonotype with a few counts. The CDR3 nucleotides read TGTGCCAGCAGCTCATGGCCCAAGGGGAAAAAAACTGGAAACACCATATATTTT. This codes for CASSSWPKGKKTGNTIYF. This chain links TRBV7-8 with TRBJ1-3, with D possibly matching TRBD1 (5 bases). The length of the CDR3 is 18 residues. Germline assignment: CDR1 SGHVS and CDR2 FQNEAQ. The V end was cut by 4 bases, the J end by 2 bases, with 21 bases between.

The genes are TRBV6-2 or TRBV6-3 and TRBJ2-7, with D unresolved. The germline V and J ends were trimmed by 2 bases and 3 bases, with 8 bases remaining between them. The length of the CDR3 is 13 residues. The germline gives CDR1 MNHEY, CDR2 SVGEGT. The CDR3 protein is CASSYGFDYEQYF. Written as DNA, the CDR3 is TGTGCCAGCAGTTACGGGTTTGACTACGAGCAGTACTTC.

For the CDR3, the DNA is TGTGCCAGCAGTTTTCTGGGACAGAAAGCTTTCTTT. Protein sequence: CASSFLGQKAFF. This chain joins TRBV12-3 or TRBV12-4 and TRBJ1-1, with 7 bases that match TRBD1. V gave up 3 bases and J gave up 9 bases; unmatched junction bases: 4. This CDR3 comprises 12 residues.

This chain links TRBV12-3 or TRBV12-4 with TRBJ1-5, with D possibly matching TRBD1 (5 bases). This CDR3 spans 13 amino acids. V was clipped by 1 base and J by 10 bases, with 11 bases between them. The CDR3 protein is CASSLVRGSPQHF. The CDR3 DNA follows: TGTGCCAGCAGTTTAGTTAGGGGATCCCCCCAGCATTTT.

This rearrangement joins TRBV7-9 to TRBJ2-1; D ambiguous. The germline V gene encodes CDR1 SEHNR and CDR2 FQNEAQ (reference sequence). The CDR3 contains 16 residues. Trimming cost V 5 bases and J 3 bases, with 17 bases left between them. CDR3 sequence reads: CASSPDHSLIYNEQFF. The DNA of the CDR3 is TGTGCCAGCAGCCCCGACCATAGCTTGATCTACAATGAGCAGTTCTTC.

This clonotype was detected only a few times. The chain couples TRBV7-2 to TRBJ1-1; 8 bases line up with TRBD1. With 5 bases clipped from V and 1 base from J, the junction kept 6 bases outside the gene matches. The CDR3 covers 15 residues. Germline V gene sequence: CDR1 SGHTA, CDR2 FQGNSA. The CDR3 DNA sequence: TGTGCCAGCAGCCTCGACAGGGGAAGGAACACTGAAGCTTTCTTT. Its translation: CASSLDRGRNTEAFF.

This clonotype has only a few counts. The chain carries TRBV27 and TRBJ2-2; possibly TRBD1 for D (5 bases). CDR3 length equals 16 residues. V was clipped by 0 bases and J by 5 bases, with 13 bases between them. Germline CDR1 and CDR2: MNHEY and SMNVEV (reference sequence). In nucleotides, the CDR3 is TGTGCCAGCAGTTTATCGGCCCAGGGTGGGACCGGGGAGCTGTTTTTT. This codes for CASSLSAQGGTGELFF.

In this sample, this clonotype turned up a few times. The chain has TRBV6-5 and TRBJ2-7, with unresolved D. CDR3 length: 13 residues. CDR1 and CDR2 (germline): MNHEY, SVGAGI. Trimming removed 2 bases from V and 4 bases from J, with 9 bases in between. The CDR3 DNA sequence: TGTGCCAGCAGTTACACACGATGGTACGAGCAGTACTTC. It is translated as CASSYTRWYEQYF.

The gene calls are TRBV7-9 and TRBJ2-3, with 8 positions matching TRBD2. The CDR3 is 15 residues long. From germline, CDR1 is SEHNR and CDR2 FQNEAQ (reference sequence). V dropped 4 bases and J dropped 4; count of bases not matched to a gene: 7. The CDR3 nucleotides read TGTGCCAGCAGCTCCCCGGGGGGGCCGCCAGATACGCAGTATTTT. This codes for CASSSPGGPPDTQYF.

This clonotype occurred many times. The chain uses TRBV9 and TRBJ2-1, with no clear D. The CDR3 spans 15 residues. In germline, CDR1 is SGDLS, CDR2 YYNGEE. V was shortened by 0 bases and J by 2 bases, with 9 bases between the two germline ends. The CDR3 spells CASSVGSPPYNEQFF. CDR3 DNA: TGTGCCAGCAGCGTAGGGTCTCCCCCCTACAATGAGCAGTTCTTC.

This clonotype has a handful of counts. The gene calls are TRBV5-5 and TRBJ1-2; D is ambiguous. This CDR3 is 13 amino acids long. V was trimmed by 5 bases and J by 0 bases, leaving 8 bases between them. CDR1 and CDR2 (germline): SGHKS, YYEKEE (reference sequence). As DNA, the CDR3 is TGTGCCAGCAGGGAGGCGTCTAACTATGGCTACACCTTC. It is translated as CASREASNYGYTF.

The chain uses TRBV10-3 and TRBJ2-3; 7 nucleotides match TRBD1. V shed 4 bases, J shed 6 bases, and the junction held 10 bases outside the gene matches. This CDR3 is built from 15 residues. Germline CDR1 is ENHRY and CDR2 is SYGVKD. The CDR3 spells CAISVTGLGGDTQYF. DNA of the CDR3: TGTGCCATCAGTGTGACAGGGTTGGGCGGGGATACGCAGTATTTT.

The gene calls are TRBV24-1 and TRBJ2-1, with D tentatively TRBD1 (6 bases). Germline assignment: CDR1 KGHDR and CDR2 SFDVKD. The CDR3 is 18 amino acids. Trimming left V 3 bases short and J 0 bases short, with 17 bases between. The CDR3 loop reads CATSDTSGTPSSYNEQFF. Here the CDR3 DNA reads TGTGCCACCAGTGATACCTCCGGGACACCGAGCTCCTACAATGAGCAGTTCTTC.

There are many counts of this clonotype. The rearrangement joins TRBV12-3 or TRBV12-4 to TRBJ1-1; no clear D. CDR3 size: 17 residues. Trimming left V 3 bases short and J 3 bases short, with 20 bases between. The CDR3 bases are TGTGCCAGCAGTTTGGAGGAGGCAGTAGGTACCTACACTGAAGCTTTCTTT. Translation: CASSLEEAVGTYTEAFF.

This clonotype was recorded many times. The V call is TRBV12-3 or TRBV12-4, the J call TRBJ2-2; tentative D call: TRBD2 (6 bases). The ends were cut back, 7 bases at V and 5 bases at J, with 14 bases in the middle. This CDR3 has 14 amino acids. In DNA, the CDR3 is TGTGCCAGCACCCAAGGGCTAGCGACCGGGGAGCTGTTTTTT. This sequence encodes CASTQGLATGELFF.

The chain recombines TRBV12-3 or TRBV12-4 with TRBJ2-3; 9 bases map to TRBD2. Unmatched junction bases numbered 6, after V lost 3 bases and J lost 2 bases. The CDR3 contains 16 residues. The CDR3 nucleotides read TGTGCCAGCAGTTTCCCGCTAGCGGGAAACACAGATACGCAGTATTTT. As protein: CASSFPLAGNTDTQYF.

This chain links TRBV20-1 with TRBJ1-6, with D unclear. The length of the CDR3 is 15 residues. Germline CDR1 reads DFQATT; CDR2 reads SNEGSKA (reference sequence). Deletions cut 0 bases from V and 1 base from J, with 7 bases between. The CDR3 reads CSAREVVSYNSPLHF. In DNA, the CDR3 is TGCAGTGCTAGAGAAGTTGTGTCCTATAATTCACCCCTCCACTTT.

This clonotype has a handful of counts. The V and J genes are TRBV11-2 and TRBJ2-2; D remains ambiguous. The CDR3 sequence is 14 residues long. Trimming shortened V by 5 bases and J by 4 bases, and 11 bases separated the two germline ends. Germline CDR1 and CDR2: SGHAT and FQNNGV. The CDR3 region is CASSHGRITGELFF. CDR3 bases: TGTGCCAGCAGCCACGGCAGAATCACCGGGGAGCTGTTTTTT.

This clonotype was observed a few times. The chain joins TRBV5-1 to TRBJ2-6; D unclear. The length of the CDR3 is 15 residues. Germline V gene data show CDR1 as SGHRS and CDR2 as YFSETQ. V gave up 0 bases and J gave up 2 bases, with 6 bases separating them. The CDR3 coding sequence is TGCGCCAGCAGCTTGGAAGGTGCTGGGGCCAACGTCCTGACTTTC. This sequence encodes CASSLEGAGANVLTF.

This clonotype appeared a few times. V and J are TRBV25-1 and TRBJ2-7, with D tentatively TRBD2 (5 bases). The germline V and J ends were trimmed by 6 bases and 2 bases, with 11 bases remaining between them. The CDR3 is 13 residues long. CDR1 is MGHDK and CDR2 is SYGVNS in the germline V gene. The CDR3 DNA follows: TGTGCCAGCAGCGGAAGCGGTACCTACGAGCAGTACTTC. This codes for CASSGSGTYEQYF.